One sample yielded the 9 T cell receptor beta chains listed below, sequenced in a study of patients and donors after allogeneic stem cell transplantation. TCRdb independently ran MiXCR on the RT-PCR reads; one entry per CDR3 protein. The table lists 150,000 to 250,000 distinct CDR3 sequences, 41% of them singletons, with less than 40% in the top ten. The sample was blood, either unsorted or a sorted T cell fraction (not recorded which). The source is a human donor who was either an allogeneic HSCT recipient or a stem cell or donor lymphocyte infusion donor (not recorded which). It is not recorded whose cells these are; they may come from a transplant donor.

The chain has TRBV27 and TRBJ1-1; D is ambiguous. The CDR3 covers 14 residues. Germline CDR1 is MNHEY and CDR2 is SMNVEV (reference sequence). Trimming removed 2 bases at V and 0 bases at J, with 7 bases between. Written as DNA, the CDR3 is TGTGCCAGCAGTTTAGCGAGGATGAACACTGAAGCTTTCTTT. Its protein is CASSLARMNTEAFF.

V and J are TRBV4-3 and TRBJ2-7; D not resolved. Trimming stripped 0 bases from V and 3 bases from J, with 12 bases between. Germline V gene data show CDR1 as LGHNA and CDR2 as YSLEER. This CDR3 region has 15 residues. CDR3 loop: CASSQETESLYEQYF. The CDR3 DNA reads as TGCGCCAGCAGCCAAGAAACAGAATCCCTCTACGAGCAGTACTTC.

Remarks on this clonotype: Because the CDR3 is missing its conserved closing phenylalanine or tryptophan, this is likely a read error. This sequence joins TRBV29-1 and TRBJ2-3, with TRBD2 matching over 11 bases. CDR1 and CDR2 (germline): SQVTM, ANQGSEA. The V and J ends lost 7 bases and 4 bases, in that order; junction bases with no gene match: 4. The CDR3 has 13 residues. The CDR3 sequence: CSAGLAGSDTQYL. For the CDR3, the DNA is TGCAGCGCCGGACTAGCGGGCTCAGATACGCAGTATTTG.

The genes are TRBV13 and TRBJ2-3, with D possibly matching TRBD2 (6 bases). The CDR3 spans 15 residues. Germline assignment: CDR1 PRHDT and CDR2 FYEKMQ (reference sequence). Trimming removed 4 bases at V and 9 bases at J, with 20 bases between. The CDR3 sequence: CASSSTPGTPETQYF. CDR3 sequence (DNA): TGTGCCAGCAGCTCAACCCCCGGGACTCCTGAAACGCAGTATTTT.

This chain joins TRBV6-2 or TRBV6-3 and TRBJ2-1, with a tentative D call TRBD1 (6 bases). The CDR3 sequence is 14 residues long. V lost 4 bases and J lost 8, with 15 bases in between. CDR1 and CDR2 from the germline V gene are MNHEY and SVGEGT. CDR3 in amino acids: CASSFYLRQDEQFF. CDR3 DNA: TGTGCCAGCAGTTTCTACCTTAGACAGGATGAGCAGTTCTTC.

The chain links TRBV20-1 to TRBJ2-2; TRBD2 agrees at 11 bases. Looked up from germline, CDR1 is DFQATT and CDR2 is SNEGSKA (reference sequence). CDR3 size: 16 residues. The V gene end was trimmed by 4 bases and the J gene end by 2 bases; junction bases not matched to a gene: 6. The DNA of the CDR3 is TGCAGTGCTACGGACGGACTAGCGGGCAACACCGGGGAGCTGTTTTTT. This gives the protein CSATDGLAGNTGELFF.

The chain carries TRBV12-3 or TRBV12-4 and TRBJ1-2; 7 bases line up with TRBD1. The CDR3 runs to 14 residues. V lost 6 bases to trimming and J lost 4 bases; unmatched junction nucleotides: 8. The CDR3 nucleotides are TGTGCCAGCAGGAACCCGGGACAGAGCTATGGCTACACCTTC. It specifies CASRNPGQSYGYTF.

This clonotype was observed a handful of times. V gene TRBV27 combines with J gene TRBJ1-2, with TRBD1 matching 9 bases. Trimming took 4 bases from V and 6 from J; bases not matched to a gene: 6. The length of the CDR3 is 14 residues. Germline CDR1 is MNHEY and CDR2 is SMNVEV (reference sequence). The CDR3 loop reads CASSSSGTGNGYTF. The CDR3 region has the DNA TGTGCCAGCAGTTCCTCCGGGACAGGGAATGGCTACACCTTC.

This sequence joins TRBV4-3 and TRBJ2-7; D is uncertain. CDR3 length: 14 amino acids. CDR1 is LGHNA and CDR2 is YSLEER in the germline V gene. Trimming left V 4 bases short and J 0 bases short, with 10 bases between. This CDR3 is CASSLSENSYEQYF. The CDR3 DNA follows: TGCGCCAGCAGCCTATCGGAAAACTCCTACGAGCAGTACTTC.